Each of the 21 T cell receptor beta chains below was sequenced from the same sample in a study of beta chain features in type 1 diabetes. Of the isolated RNA, all was reverse transcribed, and so the sequenced material was expressed TCRB transcripts. Measured with immunoSEQ multiplex PCR; TCRdb has only the in-frame clones, and not every one. This sample carries hundreds of thousands of clones, 15% to 19% of them seen once, and the ten largest clones take 0.09% to 0.095%. Input material: naive CD4+ T cells from blood. These receptors were collected from a man aged 18 to 29 in good health.

This clone was found a few times. The chain links TRBV5-1 to TRBJ2-1; D may be TRBD2 (6 bases). V was clipped by 3 bases and J by 3 bases, with 7 bases between them. This CDR3 has 13 amino acids. CDR1 is SGHRS, CDR2 YFSETQ, per germline. The chain's CDR3 is CASSSGGYNEQFF. The CDR3 bases are TGCGCCAGCAGCTCCGGGGGCTACAATGAGCAGTTCTTC.

A few counts support this clone. The sample holds other DNA sequences that translate to the same CDR3. The chain links TRBV18 to TRBJ2-5; no definite D call. The V gene lost 1 base and the J gene lost 1 base, with 4 bases spanning the gap. CDR1 is KGHSH, CDR2 LQKENI, per germline. The CDR3 covers 13 residues. The CDR3 loop reads CASSPQGQETQYF. Written as DNA, the CDR3 is TGTGCCAGCTCACCACAGGGCCAAGAGACCCAGTACTTC. Variable domain in full (rest from reference TRBV18 and TRBJ2-5): NAGVMQNPRHLVRRRGQEARLRCSPMKGHSHVYWYRQLPEEGLKFMVYLQKENIIDESGMPKERFSAEFPKEGPSILRIQQVVRGDSAAYFCASSPQGQETQYFGPGTRLLVL.

V usage is TRBV7-6 and J usage is TRBJ2-5; D gene unclear. Germline assignment: CDR1 SGHVS and CDR2 FNYEAQ. The CDR3 consists of 12 residues. Trimming removed 5 bases from V and 5 bases from J, with 9 bases in between. CDR3 in DNA: TGTGCCAGCAGCGTGTTGGTGGAGACCCAGTACTTC. Amino acids: CASSVLVETQYF.

The rearrangement joins TRBV4-3 to TRBJ2-3, with 8 bases identical to TRBD2. CDR3 length equals 19 residues. V was pared by 5 bases and J by 4 bases, with 20 bases of the junction left unmatched. The germline V gene encodes CDR1 LGHNA and CDR2 YSLEER. The CDR3 sequence: CASSYVKAGGLARADTQYF. The CDR3 DNA reads as TGCGCCAGCAGCTACGTGAAGGCGGGGGGCCTAGCCAGGGCAGATACGCAGTATTTT.

For this clone: This specimen includes other DNA sequences encoding the same CDR3. The gene calls are TRBV20-1 and TRBJ2-7; D gene ambiguous. The CDR3 runs to 11 residues. The V end was cut by 2 bases, the J end by 1 base, with 3 bases between. Germline CDR1 DFQATT, CDR2 SNEGSKA (reference sequence). CDR3 sequence: CSARLSYEQYF. CDR3 DNA sequence: TGCAGTGCTAGACTTTCCTACGAGCAGTACTTC.

The chain combines TRBV5-1 with TRBJ2-1; 12 bases agree with TRBD2. The germline V gene has CDR1 SGHRS and CDR2 YFSETQ. Germline trimming cut 1 base from V and 5 bases from J; bases unmatched to any gene: 7. CDR3 size: 17 residues. CDR3 in DNA: TGCGCCAGCAGCTTGATTCTAGCGGGAGGGCGTAACAATGAGCAGTTCTTC. As protein: CASSLILAGGRNNEQFF.

This clone showed up just a few times. CDR3 in amino acids: CASSSPPDSSYEQYF. The CDR3 nucleotides read TGTGCCAGCAGTTCACCCCCTGACAGCTCCTACGAGCAGTACTTC. The chain combines TRBV6-5 with TRBJ2-7, with D possibly TRBD1 on 5 matching bases. The CDR3 runs to 15 residues. Germline CDR1 and CDR2: MNHEY and SVGAGI. With 4 bases removed from V and 0 bases from J, the gap between germline ends came to 13 bases.

This clone was observed a handful of times. This chain connects TRBV7-2 to TRBJ2-3; 11 bases line up with TRBD1. With 5 bases clipped from V and 5 bases from J, the junction kept 9 bases outside the gene matches. CDR3 length equals 16 residues. Per the germline V gene, CDR1 is SGHTA and CDR2 is FQGNSA. The CDR3 reads CASSPRDRGSVDTQYF. CDR3 nucleotides: TGTGCCAGCAGCCCTCGGGACAGGGGGTCGGTAGATACGCAGTATTTT.

The genes are TRBV7-3 and TRBJ2-1; 12 nucleotides align to TRBD2. The junction had 7 bases not matched to a gene; V was cut back by 0 bases and J by 7 bases. Germline V lookup: CDR1 SGHTA, CDR2 FQGTGA. The CDR3 is made up of 17 amino acids. The CDR3: CASSLTPTSGSGNEQFF. The CDR3 DNA reads as TGTGCCAGCAGCTTAACTCCGACTAGCGGGAGTGGAAATGAGCAGTTCTTC.

The chain combines TRBV10-3 with TRBJ1-1, with D possibly matching TRBD1 (5 bases). The CDR3 contains 13 residues. Trimming removed 6 bases at V and 7 bases at J, with 15 bases between. Germline CDR1 and CDR2: ENHRY and SYGVKD. The DNA of the CDR3 is TGTGCCATCAGGGGGGATAGCTCTTTTGAAGCTTTCTTT. Protein: CAIRGDSSFEAFF.

This clone was seen only a few times. The V call is TRBV11-2, the J call TRBJ2-1; 10 bases line up with TRBD2. CDR3 length: 17 amino acids. J gave up 3 bases and V 2 bases, and 7 bases lay outside the gene matches. CDR1 is SGHAT, CDR2 FQNNGV, per germline. CDR3 bases: TGTGCCAGCAGCTTAAACGGACTAGCGGTGAACTACAATGAGCAGTTCTTC. Translating gives CASSLNGLAVNYNEQFF.

This clone has a handful of counts. J is TRBJ2-1 and V is TRBV9, with TRBD2 matching over 10 bases. Germline V gene data show CDR1 as SGDLS and CDR2 as YYNGEE. The CDR3 runs 18 residues. The V and J ends lost 3 bases and 7 bases, in that order; junction bases with no gene match: 16. The DNA of the CDR3 is TGTGCCAGCAGCGAATCTAGCGGGGGCCGTATTCTTGGTAATGAGCAGTTCTTC. Amino acid sequence: CASSESSGGRILGNEQFF.

This clone was observed a few times. The chain combines TRBV30 with TRBJ1-2, with D maybe TRBD1 (5 bases). Trimming left V 0 bases short and J 1 base short, with 12 bases between. The V gene's germline CDR1 is GTSNPN and CDR2 SVGIG (reference sequence). The CDR3 runs 15 residues. The CDR3 DNA is TGTGCCTGGAGTGTACCCGAGGGGAGTAACTATGGCTACACCTTC. Translated: CAWSVPEGSNYGYTF. Based on the CDR3 plus reference TRBV30 and TRBJ1-2, the full variable domain is SQTIHQWPATLVQPVGSPLSLECTVEGTSNPNLYWYRQAAGRGLQLLFYSVGIGQISSEVPQNLSASRPQDRQFILSSKKLLLSDSGFYLCAWSVPEGSNYGYTFGSGTRLTVV.

This clone has a handful of counts. The rearrangement joins TRBV6-6 to TRBJ2-1; D is perhaps TRBD2 (5 bases). The V gene's germline CDR1 is MNHNY and CDR2 SVGAGI (reference sequence). The CDR3 contains 12 residues. V lost 6 bases to trimming and J lost 8 bases, with 11 bases between them. The CDR3 sequence: CASSLEGHEQFF. The CDR3 nucleotides are TGTGCCAGCAGCCTAGAGGGTCATGAGCAGTTCTTC.

This clone was counted between two and nine times. The genes are TRBV4-1 and TRBJ1-5, with D possibly TRBD1 on 6 matching bases. Trimming left V 0 bases short and J 6 bases short, with 12 bases between. The CDR3 length is 15 residues. CDR1 is MGHRA and CDR2 is YSYEKL in the germline V gene. The CDR3 is CASSQDFTGSQPQHF. DNA for the CDR3: TGCGCCAGCAGCCAAGATTTCACAGGGAGTCAGCCCCAGCATTTT.

This chain links TRBV19 with TRBJ2-1, with 7 nucleotides matching TRBD2. Germline V lookup: CDR1 LNHDA, CDR2 SQIVND (reference sequence). The CDR3 loop spans 15 amino acids. V lost 2 bases to trimming and J lost 12 bases; unmatched junction nucleotides: 13. The CDR3 coding sequence is TGTGCCAGTAGTATAAGTGCGGGAGCCCCTCTCGCGCAGTTCTTC. This encodes CASSISAGAPLAQFF.

This chain uses TRBV28 with TRBJ2-6; D is unresolved. CDR3 length: 14 amino acids. Germline lookup yields CDR1 MDHEN and CDR2 SYDVKM. V lost 6 bases and J 1 base, leaving 7 bases between the germline ends. CDR3: CASSPRSGANVLTF. CDR3 DNA sequence: TGTGCCAGCAGCCCACGATCTGGGGCCAACGTCCTGACTTTC.

The chain employs TRBV7-8 and TRBJ2-7; 8 bases line up with TRBD1. V lost 5 bases to trimming and J lost 2 bases; unmatched junction nucleotides: 5. Germline CDR1 is SGHVS and CDR2 is FQNEAQ. The CDR3 spans 14 residues. This chain's CDR3 is CASSTRDRPYEQYF. DNA of the CDR3: TGTGCCAGCAGCACCCGGGACAGGCCCTACGAGCAGTACTTC.

The V and J genes are TRBV10-2 and TRBJ2-3; 15 positions match TRBD2. The ends lost 7 bases at V and 3 bases at J; junction bases unmatched: 5. CDR3 length: 16 amino acids. Germline V lookup: CDR1 WSHSY, CDR2 SAAADI. CDR3 DNA sequence: TGCGCCAGCAATAAAGGACTAGCGGGAGGGACAGATACGCAGTATTTT. Translated: CASNKGLAGGTDTQYF.

This chain uses TRBV6-1 with TRBJ1-2, with TRBD1 as a possible D gene (5 bases). In germline, CDR1 is MNHNS, CDR2 SASEGT. This CDR3 is built from 15 residues. Trimming took off 7 bases at V and 0 bases at J, with 15 bases between the two ends. CDR3 in DNA: TGTGCCAGCACCACGGGACGGCAAGCTAACTATGGCTACACCTTC. Amino acids: CASTTGRQANYGYTF.

This clone was seen a handful of times. The J gene is TRBJ2-4, the V gene TRBV30, with TRBD1 identical over 7 bases. Trimming removed 2 bases from V and 0 bases from J; junction bases left unmatched: 7. Looked up from germline, CDR1 is GTSNPN and CDR2 is SVGIG (reference sequence). The CDR3 covers 16 residues. DNA for the CDR3: TGTGCCTGGAGTAGCAGGGGGTACATAGCCAAAAACATTCAGTACTTC. It codes for CAWSSRGYIAKNIQYF.